The clone carrying this TCR beta chain turned up a few times. The antigen remains unidentified. CD4+ naive, central memory, regulatory and stem cell-like memory cells were sorted via CD45RO/CCR7/CD25/CD127/CD95/CD27. cDNA synthesis used the whole RNA isolate, giving expressed TCRB sequences. Produced via immunoSEQ multiplex PCR; TCRdb's table is partial and in-frame only. The sample contains fewer than 900,000 clones, under 20% of which appear only once. This sample was taken from a study of beta chain features in type 1 diabetes. Study overall: All samples combined gave roughly 100 million sorted cells for examination. General study findings and limits: Type 1 diabetes patients had fewer VDJ junction insertions and more deletions.

The sample taken for sequencing was naive CD4+ T cells from blood. This TCR was recovered from a woman under 30 in good health.

The CDR3, as DNA: TGTGCCAGCAGCCAACCAATAAACACTGAAGCTTTCTTT. This sequence encodes CASSQPINTEAFF. The genes are TRBV7-2 and TRBJ1-1; D is unresolved. Germline lookup yields CDR1 SGHTA and CDR2 FQGNSA. The CDR3 has 13 residues. V shed 5 bases and J shed 2 bases, with 9 bases lying between them.